The rows below give T cell receptor beta chains drawn from one sample of a study of OX40 agonist ivuxolimab in advanced cancers. The repertoire was sequenced with immunoSEQ multiplex PCR; TCRdb's copy has only in-frame clones and lacks some. The table lists about 17,000 clones, 72% of them singletons. The input for sequencing was CD4+ or CD8+ T cells sorted from blood, taken in a trial of the OX40 agonist ivuxolimab. These receptors all come from an adult with an advanced solid tumor such as melanoma, head and neck, liver or kidney cancer. The conserved cysteine and the conserved F or W are not part of the CDR3 here.

J gene,V gene,CDR3 protein
TRBJ1-1,TRBV5-6,ASSLGLLNTEAF
TRBJ2-2,TRBV28,ASSLWENTGELF
TRBJ2-5,TRBV4-3,ASSQEGTGKTQY
TRBJ2-3,TRBV9,ASSVAWDGGTDTQY
TRBJ2-1,TRBV18,ASSPPLNYNEQF
TRBJ2-6,TRBV6-5,ASSYSGANVLT
TRBJ2-1,TRBV25-1,ASSGFSDSASYNEQF
TRBJ2-7,TRBV5-1,ASSSGGRGIYEQY
TRBJ2-3,TRBV9,ASSPGTSDGTDTQY
TRBJ2-1,TRBV6-6,ASTTFGGSYNEQF
TRBJ2-7,TRBV5-6,ASSSTGAGYEQY
TRBJ2-7,TRBV2,ASSEGGGHYEQY
TRBJ2-1,TRBV28,ASSSPGQGVYNEQF
TRBJ1-4,TRBV7-9,ASSPHGGREKLF
TRBJ2-7,TRBV5-6,ASSLGLPNAYEQY
TRBJ2-7,TRBV25-1,ASTKQGGGNEQY
TRBJ2-7,TRBV11-2,ASSLWTGDGHEQY
TRBJ1-2,TRBV6-6,ASSSGTGEDT
TRBJ2-2,TRBV5-6,ASSLGTNTGELF
TRBJ2-1,TRBV12-5,ASGDPPSNEQF
TRBJ1-1,TRBV27,ASRTGGTEAF
TRBJ2-3,TRBV28,ASSSRTTTFNTQY
TRBJ1-1,TRBV11-3,ASSLTEQGQAF
TRBJ2-7,TRBV29-1,SVELRTSYEQY
TRBJ2-2,TRBV9,ASSVIFTGELF
TRBJ2-7,TRBV30,AWSVGSTYEQY
TRBJ1-1,TRBV6-9,ASSFGAEAF